These 3 T cell receptor beta chains were all obtained from the same sample, sequenced in a study of T cells in Graves' hyperthyroidism and ophthalmopathy. Amplified regions were TCR beta CDR3 sequences from RNA transcripts. First-round RT-PCR of the TCR CDR3 relied on the HTBI primer set. TCRdb re-called the multiplex PCR reads with MiXCR, one entry per CDR3 protein. The sample holds about 350,000 distinct CDR3 sequences; approximately 17% are singletons and the top ten take approximately 35%. The sample comprised blood. The receptors derive from a woman aged 25 to 39 with Graves' hyperthyroidism that later progressed to Graves' ophthalmopathy.

This clonotype was seen repeatedly, ten times or more. CDR3 sequence reads: CASSKMTGDVGYTF. CDR3 coding DNA: TGTGCCAGCAGTAAGATGACAGGGGATGTGGGCTACACCTTC. V gene TRBV12-3 or TRBV12-4 combines with J gene TRBJ1-2; 8 bases line up with TRBD1. This CDR3 contains 14 residues. With V trimmed by 5 bases and J by 8 bases, 10 bases remained unmatched.

The J gene is TRBJ2-3, the V gene TRBV2; D perhaps matches TRBD1 (5 bases). This CDR3 has 16 residues. Trimming removed 3 bases from V and 4 bases from J, with 17 bases in between. Germline values: CDR1 SNHLY, CDR2 FYNNEI. CDR3 coding DNA: TGTGCCAGCAGTGATAGCTCCAGGGTTGGCCCAGATACGCAGTATTTT. It encodes CASSDSSRVGPDTQYF.

This clonotype was found many times. The rearrangement uses TRBV27 and TRBJ2-4; 9 bases map to TRBD2. After removal of 3 bases from V and 0 bases from J, the junction contained 9 bases not matched to a gene. The CDR3 totals 18 residues. Germline loops: CDR1 MNHEY, CDR2 SMNVEV (reference sequence). In nucleotides, the CDR3 is TGTGCCAGCAGTTTCTTGGGGCGGGAGGGGATAGCCAAAAACATTCAGTACTTC. This encodes CASSFLGREGIAKNIQYF.